This T cell receptor beta chain emerged from a study of type 1 and type 2 diabetes patients. Amplification started from genomic DNA. Multiplex PCR with 30 forward and 13 reverse primers amplified the TCR beta CDR3. TCRdb ran MiXCR on the multiplex PCR reads and lists one entry per CDR3 protein. The sample includes fewer than 350,000 distinct CDR3 sequences, around 47% of them seen just once. The source of this sequence is a man aged 18 to 35 with type 2 diabetes. Material for sequencing was peripheral blood mononuclear cells (PBMCs).

CDR3 region: CASSWDREETQYF. CDR3 coding DNA: TGTGCCAGCAGTTGGGACAGAGAAGAGACCCAGTACTTC. The chain links TRBV6-5 to TRBJ2-5, with 7 bases fitting TRBD1. The V gene's germline CDR1 is MNHEY and CDR2 SVGAGI. Trimming took 4 bases from V and 3 from J; bases not matched to a gene: 2. The CDR3 sequence is 13 residues long.